Presented here are 15 T cell receptor beta chains from one specimen sequenced in a study of cytomegalovirus exposure and HLA in healthy donors. The PCR contained 60 Vbeta and 13 Jbeta primers. Clones were read by immunoSEQ multiplex PCR, and TCRdb kept only the in-frame ones, dropping some. The sample lists about 130,000 clones, 74% occurring once. The sequencing input was PBMCs. These receptors were collected from a woman aged 45-65 years in good health and CMV-seropositive.

The V and J genes are TRBV9 and TRBJ2-3, with D possibly matching TRBD1 (7 bases). This CDR3 spans 14 amino acids. Trimming left V 2 bases short and J 6 bases short, with 13 bases between. Germline V lookup: CDR1 SGDLS, CDR2 YYNGEE. CDR3 nucleotides: TGTGCCAGCAGCGTGAAACAGGGGAGGGATACGCAGTATTTT. It translates to CASSVKQGRDTQYF.

This chain links TRBV27 with TRBJ1-2, with D maybe TRBD1 (6 bases). Germline assignment: CDR1 MNHEY and CDR2 SMNVEV (reference sequence). The V end lost 4 bases, the J end lost 2 bases, and 17 bases lay between the germline ends. The CDR3 totals 16 residues. The CDR3 coding sequence is TGTGCCAGCAGTTCCCTCGGGGCAGGGGAAAACTATGGCTACACCTTC. It codes for CASSSLGAGENYGYTF.

This CDR3 reads CASSSDRGFGDTQYF. DNA of the CDR3: TGTGCCAGCAGCTCGGACAGGGGATTTGGAGATACGCAGTATTTT. This chain uses TRBV7-9 with TRBJ2-3; TRBD1 matches 9 bases. The CDR3 is 15 amino acids. Germline V gene sequence: CDR1 SEHNR, CDR2 FQNEAQ (reference sequence). V lost 4 bases and J lost 5; bases outside the gene matches: 7.

The chain has TRBV29-1 and TRBJ2-1, with 7 positions matching TRBD1. V lost 3 bases and J lost 6; bases outside the gene matches: 8. The CDR3 consists of 14 residues. The germline V gene has CDR1 SQVTM and CDR2 ANQGSEA. CDR3 sequence reads: CSVDPGQNLNEQFF. The CDR3 coding sequence is TGCAGCGTTGATCCGGGACAGAACCTCAATGAGCAGTTCTTC.

The genes are TRBV19 and TRBJ1-1, with TRBD1 identical over 7 bases. Germline CDR1 LNHDA, CDR2 SQIVND (reference sequence). The J segment lost 1 base and the V segment lost 6 bases, leaving 11 bases of the junction unmatched. The CDR3 contains 16 residues. CDR3 bases: TGTGCCAGTAGCAACCGCGCAGGGGGAGGGAACACTGAAGCTTTCTTT. This sequence encodes CASSNRAGGGNTEAFF.

This clone was seen a few times. This sample also contains other DNA sequences that code for the same CDR3. The chain joins TRBV19 to TRBJ1-5, with 7 nucleotides matching TRBD1. The CDR3 has 12 amino acids. J was trimmed by 4 bases and V by 6 bases; bases with no gene match: 0. Germline V lookup: CDR1 LNHDA, CDR2 SQIVND (reference sequence). This CDR3 reads CASRTGNQPQHF. DNA for the CDR3: TGTGCCAGTAGGACAGGGAATCAGCCCCAGCATTTT.

The chain couples TRBV20-1 to TRBJ1-1, with a weak D call TRBD1 (6 bases). V lost 3 bases and J 9 bases, leaving 11 bases between the germline ends. The CDR3 is made up of 11 amino acids. CDR1 and CDR2 from the germline V gene are DFQATT and SNEGSKA (reference sequence). In nucleotides, the CDR3 is TGCAGTGCTAGGGTCCAGGGGAAAGCTTTCTTT. Its translation is CSARVQGKAFF.

The chain is built from TRBV2 and TRBJ1-2; D not resolved. CDR1 and CDR2 (germline): SNHLY, FYNNEI. The CDR3 loop spans 13 amino acids. Trimming removed 6 bases at V and 2 bases at J, with 10 bases between. CDR3 DNA: TGTGCCAGCAGCAGGTCCTCCAACTATGGCTACACCTTC. It yields the protein CASSRSSNYGYTF.

V usage is TRBV18 and J usage is TRBJ1-4; TRBD1 matches 7 bases. Germline V gene lookup returns CDR1 KGHSH and CDR2 LQKENI. V dropped 2 bases and J dropped 0; count of bases not matched to a gene: 3. CDR3 length: 16 residues. The CDR3 DNA reads as TGTGCCAGCTCACCATCCCAGGGGGCAACTAATGAAAAACTGTTTTTT. Translating gives CASSPSQGATNEKLFF.

By share of the sample, this clone is medium-sized. This chain links TRBV4-2 with TRBJ2-5; the match to TRBD2 covers 13 bases. The germline V gene encodes CDR1 LGHNA and CDR2 YNFKEQ. V was clipped by 1 base and J by 0 bases; unmatched bases: 2. This CDR3 spans 17 amino acids. CDR3 in amino acids: CASSQVGLAGNQETQYF. The CDR3, as DNA: TGTGCCAGCAGCCAAGTGGGACTAGCGGGGAACCAAGAGACCCAGTACTTC.

This clone came up once. The chain carries TRBV5-4 and TRBJ1-5; TRBD1 is a possible D gene (5 bases). This CDR3 comprises 16 residues. V was shortened by 8 bases and J by 4 bases, with 22 bases between the two germline ends. Germline V gene lookup returns CDR1 SGHNT and CDR2 YYREEE (reference sequence). For the CDR3, the DNA is TGTGCCAGAGGGGAGGACGGAATACAAGTGAATCAGCCCCAGCATTTT. Protein: CARGEDGIQVNQPQHF.

This chain joins TRBV27 and TRBJ1-2; 9 positions agree with TRBD1. The germline CDR1 and CDR2 sequences are MNHEY and SMNVEV (reference sequence). V lost 6 bases, J lost 0 bases, and 11 bases stayed unmatched. The CDR3 loop spans 17 amino acids. In DNA form, the CDR3 reads TGTGCCAGCAGAGGGACGGGACAGGGCCCTTCTAACTATGGCTACACCTTC. Protein: CASRGTGQGPSNYGYTF.

This clone was counted a few times. One junction end disagrees with the germline gene, perhaps due to a read error. The J gene is TRBJ1-6, the V gene TRBV25-1, with a weak D call TRBD1 (6 bases). This CDR3 is 14 amino acids long. The germline gives CDR1 MGHDK, CDR2 SYGVNS. Written as DNA, the CDR3 is TGTGCCAGCAGGGAATCTACAGGGATCTCACCCCTCCACTTT. It encodes CASRESTGISPLHF.

This chain connects TRBV9 to TRBJ2-5; no clear D gene. The CDR3 totals 14 residues. Germline CDR1 reads SGDLS; CDR2 reads YYNGEE. Trimming took off 0 bases at V and 0 bases at J, with 6 bases between the two ends. CDR3 in amino acids: CASSVGSYQETQYF. CDR3 in DNA: TGTGCCAGCAGCGTAGGTTCGTACCAAGAGACCCAGTACTTC.

The rearrangement joins TRBV7-9 to TRBJ1-1; D perhaps matches TRBD1 (6 bases). Trimming removed 7 bases at V and 1 base at J, with 16 bases between. Germline V lookup: CDR1 SEHNR, CDR2 FQNEAQ (reference sequence). CDR3 length: 15 residues. The CDR3 protein is CASIHRTAENTEAFF. The CDR3 DNA follows: TGTGCCAGCATCCATAGGACAGCGGAGAACACTGAAGCTTTCTTT.